The T cell receptor (beta chain) under discussion was sequenced for a study of early T cells in non-severe SARS-CoV-2 infection. In the study overall: Chains were unpaired, as sequencing was done on bulk RNA from unsorted whole blood. Whole-study findings and limits: Matches to VDJdb favored anti-spike CD8 responses and missed private and CD4 specificities.

This clonotype was seen only a few times. Its antigen is not known. Trimming shortened V by 7 bases and J by 2 bases, and 15 bases separated the two germline ends. Germline V gene data show CDR1 as MNHNY and CDR2 as SVGAGI (reference sequence). This CDR3 is built from 15 residues. The TCR library protocol was used to attach unique molecular identifiers. These identifiers were attached to individual cDNA molecules. TCRdb itself ran the 5' RACE reads through MiXCR, one entry per CDR3 protein. The repertoire has roughly 54,000 distinct CDR3 sequences, roughly 7.6% of them found once; the top ten carry about 11%.

The rearrangement links TRBV6-6 to TRBJ2-1; D is undetermined. The source of this sequence is an adult who was a healthcare worker with PCR-confirmed SARS-CoV-2 infection or an uninfected control (not recorded which). The specimen comprised whole blood, sampled at baseline. The CDR3 sequence: CASTNSGLTYNEQFF. CDR3 nucleotides: TGTGCCAGCACCAACTCTGGTCTCACCTACAATGAGCAGTTCTTC.